This paragraph covers one T cell receptor (beta chain) sequence. Its antigen is still unknown. Use of 60 Vbeta and 13 Jbeta primers characterized the PCR. Assay: immunoSEQ multiplex PCR; the TCRdb copy retains only in-frame clones and omits some. The data hold about 140,000 clones, with roughly 10% observed a single time. The donors gave bone marrow, and they were healthy. The data are from a study of cytomegalovirus exposure and HLA in healthy donors. Overall study findings and caveats: A later examination showed that TCR association rates differed by HLA locus, with DRB1 most and HLA-C fewest.

The CDR3 length is 14 residues. Germline V gene data show CDR1 as SGHAT and CDR2 as FQNNGV. V was pared by 1 base and J by 5 bases, with 2 bases of the junction left unmatched. The sequence came from a man over 45 in good health and CMV-seronegative. Sequenced material: PBMCs. The chain recombines TRBV11-2 with TRBJ2-5, with 9 bases that match TRBD1. The CDR3, as DNA: TGTGCCAGCAGCTTAGCGGGGACAGGGGAGACCCAGTACTTC. This translates into CASSLAGTGETQYF.